Listed below are T cell receptor beta chains from one sample, sequenced in a study of blood T cell repertoires in COVID-19. This table comes from immunoSEQ multiplex PCR, and its TCRdb copy is limited to in-frame clones, with some not included. This table has 200,000 to 250,000 clones, approximately 80% appearing once. Material: PBMCs or T cells enriched from blood (not recorded which). All receptors come from a woman aged 40 to 50 with acute COVID-19. CDR3s include the opening cysteine and the closing phenylalanine or tryptophan. Fields, in order: J gene, V gene, clone size, CDR3 protein. Not all rows give a size; the values are once, few, many and, for expanded clones, a class.

>TRBJ1-2|TRBV7-8|few
CASSSFERGYTF
>TRBJ2-1|TRBV30|few
CAWTLLGQGGNEQFF
>TRBJ1-1|TRBV11-1|few
CASSSQGLAVNTEAFF
>TRBJ1-2|TRBV3-1/TRBV3-2|few
CASSRGRSYTF
>TRBJ1-2|TRBV5-1|-
CASSLATVRDGYTF
>TRBJ2-2|TRBV7-3|-
CASSFSGPNTGELFF
>TRBJ1-1|TRBV24-1|-
CATRQGPEAFF
>TRBJ1-5|TRBV7-8|-
CASSGGQGTYSNQPQHF
>TRBJ1-5|TRBV28|few
CASSPNSQPQHF
>TRBJ2-3|TRBV5-4|-
CASSLGRFGLAGVSTDTQYF
>TRBJ1-6|TRBV28|once
CASSLFGQNSPLHF
>TRBJ2-2|TRBV18|once
CASSPLQAGGAGELFF
>TRBJ2-5|TRBV5-4|-
CASSTEETQYF
>TRBJ1-6|TRBV28|-
CASSPGQGGSPLHF
>TRBJ2-7|TRBV6-1|-
CASIGRMRQGYEQYF
>TRBJ1-1|TRBV11-1|-
CASSLRGGGTEAFF
>TRBJ2-5|TRBV4-3|-
CASSQEYPAIGQETQYF
>TRBJ1-4|TRBV20-1|-
CSASQGQGHEKLFF
>TRBJ2-1|TRBV5-1|once
CASSLIAGGPNNEQFF
>TRBJ1-3|TRBV15|once
CATSRDQGGGNTIYF
>TRBJ2-7|TRBV12-3/TRBV12-4|once
CASSLAEAYEQYF
>TRBJ2-3|TRBV29-1|few
CSAQTGGTDTQYF
>TRBJ2-4|TRBV24-1|-
CATSETGNSQYF
>TRBJ2-3|TRBV10-2|-
CAGGTGSTDTQYF